The sequence of this TCR beta chain was determined in a study of T and B cells in COVID-19 patients. BIOMED2 TRB-A/B primer pools were used in multiplex TRB PCR. TCRdb analysed the multiplex PCR reads with MiXCR anew, one entry per CDR3 protein. The table lists over 10,000 distinct CDR3 sequences, about 25% of them singletons. V was cut by 1 base and J by 1 base, with 7 bases left in between. The CDR3 sequence is 14 residues long. Germline V gene data show CDR1 as KGHSH and CDR2 as LQKENI. Blood genomic DNA input for TRB amplification was about 240-550 ng. The TCR sequence derives from a human donor who had recovered from COVID-19. Input material: blood. V usage is TRBV18 and J usage is TRBJ1-1; D is unclear. The chain's CDR3 is CASSPQSGNTEAFF. The CDR3 DNA sequence: TGTGCCAGCTCACCACAGTCCGGGAACACTGAAGCTTTCTTT.